The clone carrying this T cell receptor (beta chain) was seen a handful of times. This sample stems from a study of cytomegalovirus exposure and HLA in healthy donors. The length of the CDR3 is 14 residues. The ends were cut back, 0 bases at V and 8 bases at J, with 10 bases in the middle. Germline loops: CDR1 LGHNA, CDR2 YSLEER. With 60 Vbeta and 13 Jbeta primers, the PCR was carried out. Using immunoSEQ multiplex PCR, the repertoire was profiled, and TCRdb retains in-frame clones only, with some absent. This table holds some 54,000 clones, 80% found once. The material sequenced was PBMCs. This TCR was recovered from a male donor in good health and CMV-seronegative. The V and J genes are TRBV4-3 and TRBJ1-4, with no clear D. The chain's CDR3 is CASSQDGGREKLFF. As DNA, the CDR3 is TGCGCCAGCAGCCAAGATGGAGGGCGCGAAAAACTGTTTTTT.